Each of the 20 T cell receptor beta chains below was sequenced from the same sample in a study of T cells in pancreatic ductal adenocarcinoma. No neoadjuvant therapy was given to the selected pancreatic ductal adenocarcinoma patients before their surgery. Sequencing was performed with immunoSEQ multiplex PCR; in TCRdb, only in-frame clones are kept and a portion is missing. The profile shows roughly 17,000 clones, under 95% of them singletons. Material: PBMCs. The receptors shown here come from a human donor with pancreatic ductal adenocarcinoma.

This clone was seen only once. This chain links TRBV5-1 with TRBJ2-3, with D unresolved. V shed 4 bases and J shed 6 bases, with 12 bases lying between them. The germline V gene has CDR1 SGHRS and CDR2 YFSETQ. The CDR3 consists of 13 residues. In DNA form, the CDR3 reads TGCGCCAGCAGCCCCCCCTCCGCCGATACGCAGTATTTT. Residues: CASSPPSADTQYF. Drawing the rest from reference TRBV5-1 and TRBJ2-3, the complete variable domain is KAGVTQTPRYLIKTRGQQVTLSCSPISGHRSVSWYQQTPGQGLQFLFEYFSETQRNKGNFPGRFSGRQFSNSRSEMNVSTLELGDSALYLCASSPPSADTQYFGPGTRLTVL.

This clone appeared a single time. The J gene is TRBJ1-1, the V gene TRBV7-2; 7 bases align to TRBD1. Per germline, CDR1 SGHTA and CDR2 FQGNSA. This CDR3 has 14 residues. V lost 1 base and J lost 4; bases outside the gene matches: 3. The CDR3 loop is CASSLGAGGTEAFF. Here the CDR3 DNA reads TGTGCCAGCAGCTTAGGGGCAGGGGGCACTGAAGCTTTCTTT.

The chain recombines TRBV19 with TRBJ2-3; 16 positions match TRBD2. The germline V gene encodes CDR1 LNHDA and CDR2 SQIVND (reference sequence). This CDR3 has 19 amino acids. V shed 1 base and J 0 bases; nucleotides not matched to a gene: 4. The DNA for the CDR3 is TGTGCCAGTAGTATAGCCGGGACTAGCGGGGGGGCTAGCACAGATACGCAGTATTTT. Protein: CASSIAGTSGGASTDTQYF. Supplemented by reference TRBV19 and TRBJ2-3, the full variable domain reads DGGITQSPKYLFRKEGQNVTLSCEQNLNHDAMYWYRQDPGQGLRLIYYSQIVNDFQKGDIAEGYSVSREKKESFPLTVTSAQKNPTAFYLCASSIAGTSGGASTDTQYFGPGTRLTVL.

V usage is TRBV7-3 and J usage is TRBJ2-2; 7 nucleotides match TRBD1. This CDR3 is 14 amino acids long. Germline V lookup: CDR1 SGHTA, CDR2 FQGTGA. Trimming cost V 10 bases and J 0 bases; bases outside gene matches: 5. The DNA of the CDR3 is TGTGCCACGCGACAGGGATCGAACACCGGGGAGCTGTTTTTT. This sequence encodes CATRQGSNTGELFF.

This clone was recorded only once. The CDR3 here is CASSVARAGGAGEQYF. The CDR3 region has the DNA TGTGCCAGCAGCGTAGCTAGGGCAGGGGGCGCGGGGGAGCAGTACTTC. The chain links TRBV9 to TRBJ2-7; TRBD1 aligns across 8 bases. The CDR3 length is 16 residues. The V and J ends lost 0 bases and 7 bases, in that order; junction bases with no gene match: 12. CDR1 and CDR2 (germline): SGDLS, YYNGEE.

The chain is built from TRBV28 and TRBJ1-2; D may be TRBD1 (6 bases). Germline CDR1 reads MDHEN; CDR2 reads SYDVKM. V lost 5 bases and J 0 bases, leaving 10 bases between the germline ends. The CDR3 runs 14 residues. The CDR3, as DNA: TGTGCCAGCAGTCGTCAGGGGTCTAACTATGGCTACACCTTC. Translated: CASSRQGSNYGYTF.

The chain recombines TRBV7-8 with TRBJ2-3; the match to TRBD2 covers 7 bases. Germline lookup yields CDR1 SGHVS and CDR2 FQNEAQ. The J segment lost 6 bases and the V segment lost 3 bases, leaving 6 bases of the junction unmatched. The CDR3 contains 14 residues. Here the CDR3 DNA reads TGTGCCAGCAGCTTGCGGGAGTATATGGATACGCAGTATTTT. Encoded protein: CASSLREYMDTQYF. Full variable domain (remainder filled in from reference TRBV7-8 and TRBJ2-3): GAGVSQSPRYKVAKRGQDVALRCDPISGHVSLFWYQQALGQGPEFLTYFQNEAQLDKSGLPSDRFFAERPEGSVSTLKIQRTQQEDSAVYLCASSLREYMDTQYFGPGTRLTVL.

The chain is built from TRBV27 and TRBJ1-2; 10 bases agree with TRBD1. V was clipped by 4 bases and J by 5 bases; unmatched bases: 13. The CDR3 runs to 17 residues. Per the germline V gene, CDR1 is MNHEY and CDR2 is SMNVEV (reference sequence). CDR3 nucleotide sequence: TGTGCCAGCAGTTCCCGGGACAGGGGAGGTAGCGGTTATGGCTACACCTTC. This encodes CASSSRDRGGSGYGYTF.

This chain uses TRBV10-1 with TRBJ1-1, with D possibly being TRBD1 (6 bases). Per germline, CDR1 WNHNN and CDR2 SYGVQD (reference sequence). With 0 bases removed from V and 1 base from J, the gap between germline ends came to 18 bases. The length of the CDR3 is 18 residues. CDR3 DNA sequence: TGCGCCAGCAGTGAGTCGAGCCAAGGGGGATACTCGAACACTGAAGCTTTCTTT. It translates to CASSESSQGGYSNTEAFF.

V is TRBV27 and J is TRBJ2-3; 10 nucleotides match TRBD1. Germline trimming cut 2 bases from V and 1 base from J; bases unmatched to any gene: 6. This CDR3 is built from 17 residues. Germline lookup yields CDR1 MNHEY and CDR2 SMNVEV (reference sequence). CDR3 nucleotides: TGTGCCAGCAGTTTAAGGGACAGGGGCCACCGCACAGATACGCAGTATTTT. This gives the protein CASSLRDRGHRTDTQYF.

The rearrangement joins TRBV19 to TRBJ2-5, with a weak D call TRBD2 (7 bases). Germline CDR1 is LNHDA and CDR2 is SQIVND (reference sequence). The CDR3 is 15 residues long. The V and J ends lost 2 bases and 5 bases respectively, with 15 bases between them. The CDR3 DNA follows: TGTGCCAGTAGTATACGGAGCGGGACAAGGGAGACCCAGTACTTC. Amino acid sequence: CASSIRSGTRETQYF. The full variable domain, with the rest looked up from reference TRBV19 and TRBJ2-5, is DGGITQSPKYLFRKEGQNVTLSCEQNLNHDAMYWYRQDPGQGLRLIYYSQIVNDFQKGDIAEGYSVSREKKESFPLTVTSAQKNPTAFYLCASSIRSGTRETQYFGPGTRLLVL.

The V gene is TRBV10-2, the J gene TRBJ2-7, with TRBD2 matching over 12 bases. The ends lost 4 bases at V and 0 bases at J; junction bases unmatched: 7. The CDR3 contains 17 residues. Germline assignment: CDR1 WSHSY and CDR2 SAAADI. The CDR3 loop reads CASSGTGLAGPSYEQYF. Here the CDR3 DNA reads TGCGCCAGCAGTGGTACGGGACTAGCGGGTCCCTCCTACGAGCAGTACTTC.

The chain has TRBV7-2 and TRBJ1-1; 8 nucleotides agree with TRBD1. The CDR3 spans 14 residues. V shed 5 bases and J 4 bases; nucleotides not matched to a gene: 6. Germline CDR1 reads SGHTA; CDR2 reads FQGNSA. CDR3 bases: TGTGCCAGCAGCCCGGACAGGGTCAGCACTGAAGCTTTCTTT. Translation: CASSPDRVSTEAFF. Supplemented by reference TRBV7-2 and TRBJ1-1, the full variable domain reads GAGVSQSPSNKVTEKGKDVELRCDPISGHTALYWYRQSLGQGLEFLIYFQGNSAPDKSGLPSDRFSAERTGGSVSTLTIQRTQQEDSAVYLCASSPDRVSTEAFFGQGTRLTVV.

The chain is built from TRBV5-1 and TRBJ1-1; 7 bases align to TRBD1. The CDR3 runs to 19 residues. Germline V gene sequence: CDR1 SGHRS, CDR2 YFSETQ. J was trimmed by 0 bases and V by 0 bases; bases with no gene match: 14. The CDR3, as DNA: TGCGCCAGCAGCTTGGCAAGGGACAGCACTCAGTCTTTGAACACTGAAGCTTTCTTT. This encodes CASSLARDSTQSLNTEAFF. The full variable domain, its missing parts supplied by reference TRBV5-1 and TRBJ1-1, is KAGVTQTPRYLIKTRGQQVTLSCSPISGHRSVSWYQQTPGQGLQFLFEYFSETQRNKGNFPGRFSGRQFSNSRSEMNVSTLELGDSALYLCASSLARDSTQSLNTEAFFGQGTRLTVV.

This clone has only a few counts. V usage is TRBV7-2 and J usage is TRBJ1-2, with a weak D call TRBD1 (5 bases). Between the trimmed V and J ends, which lost 5 bases and 4 bases, there was a span of 11 bases. This CDR3 spans 13 amino acids. Germline V CDR1 and CDR2: SGHTA, FQGNSA. The CDR3 loop reads CASSPRQSYGYTF. The CDR3 DNA sequence: TGTGCCAGCAGCCCCCGACAGAGCTATGGCTACACCTTC.

V is TRBV7-9 and J is TRBJ2-2; possibly TRBD1 for D (5 bases). Germline V gene lookup returns CDR1 SEHNR and CDR2 FQNEAQ (reference sequence). CDR3 size: 15 residues. Trimming removed 2 bases at V and 12 bases at J, with 19 bases between. This CDR3 reads CASSLLVGRPMKLFF. CDR3 nucleotide sequence: TGTGCCAGCAGCTTATTAGTGGGGCGCCCCATGAAGCTGTTTTTT.

This sequence joins TRBV4-3 and TRBJ2-3; no firm D call. Germline CDR1 reads LGHNA; CDR2 reads YSLEER. V was shortened by 0 bases and J by 1 base, with 14 bases between the two germline ends. The CDR3 contains 17 residues. The CDR3 loop is CASSQDLFTAGTDTQYF. For the CDR3, the DNA is TGCGCCAGCAGCCAAGATCTTTTCACCGCGGGCACAGATACGCAGTATTTT.

A few counts support this clone. V usage is TRBV4-3 and J usage is TRBJ2-7; 11 bases line up with TRBD2. With 0 bases clipped from V and 0 bases from J, the junction kept 13 bases outside the gene matches. Germline V lookup: CDR1 LGHNA, CDR2 YSLEER. The CDR3 extends over 20 amino acids. Here the CDR3 reads CASSQDLVLAGGRSSYEQYF. DNA for the CDR3: TGCGCCAGCAGCCAAGATCTAGTCCTAGCGGGGGGCCGGAGCTCCTACGAGCAGTACTTC.

The chain uses TRBV6-5 and TRBJ2-1; 8 bases align to TRBD2. With V trimmed by 10 bases and J by 1 base, 6 bases remained unmatched. This CDR3 comprises 14 residues. The germline V gene encodes CDR1 MNHEY and CDR2 SVGAGI. DNA of the CDR3: TGTGCCACCAAAGGGACTAGTTCCTACAATGAGCAGTTCTTC. This codes for CATKGTSSYNEQFF.

CDR3 region: CASSFLPSYNEQFF. As DNA, the CDR3 is TGTGCCAGCAGTTTTCTTCCTTCCTACAATGAGCAGTTCTTC. The J gene is TRBJ2-1, the V gene TRBV27; D not resolved. The V and J ends lost 3 bases and 1 base respectively, with 7 bases between them. The CDR3 spans 14 residues. Germline CDR1 reads MNHEY; CDR2 reads SMNVEV (reference sequence).